Each of the 17 T cell receptor beta chains below was sequenced from the same sample in a study of cytomegalovirus exposure and HLA in healthy donors. Libraries were prepared by immunoSEQ multiplex PCR; TCRdb keeps only in-frame clonotypes and omits some of them. The table includes 200,000 to 250,000 clones, just under 90% detected once. Sequenced sample: PBMCs. These receptors were collected from a man aged 18 to 35 in good health and CMV-seronegative.

V is TRBV9 and J is TRBJ1-1, with 7 bases lining up with TRBD1. The germline V gene has CDR1 SGDLS and CDR2 YYNGEE. This CDR3 has 14 residues. V lost 1 base, J lost 8 bases, and 8 bases stayed unmatched. Here the CDR3 reads CASSVSPGGGEAFF. CDR3 coding DNA: TGTGCCAGCAGCGTATCCCCAGGGGGTGGCGAAGCTTTCTTT.

This chain links TRBV1 with TRBJ2-7; the D call of TRBD2 is as the table states it, not checked on the DNA. TRBV1 is a pseudogene locus. CDR3 size: 12 residues. The CDR3: CTSSPLAGAMYF. As DNA, the CDR3 is TGCACCAGCAGCCCCCTAGCGGGGGCCATGTACTTC.

This chain uses TRBV9 with TRBJ2-7; 8 bases are a match to TRBD2. The CDR3 sequence is 14 residues long. Per germline, CDR1 SGDLS and CDR2 YYNGEE. J lost 3 bases, V lost 4 bases, and 6 bases had no gene match. The CDR3 is CASSPMTSVYEQYF. As DNA, the CDR3 is TGTGCCAGCAGCCCTATGACTAGCGTCTACGAGCAGTACTTC.

The chain couples TRBV4-3 to TRBJ2-7; tentative D call: TRBD2 (5 bases). Between the trimmed V and J ends, which lost 0 bases and 3 bases, there was a span of 15 bases. The germline CDR1 and CDR2 sequences are LGHNA and YSLEER. The CDR3 covers 16 residues. This CDR3 reads CASSQDTWTWGYEQYF. The CDR3 nucleotides are TGCGCCAGCAGCCAAGATACCTGGACTTGGGGCTACGAGCAGTACTTC.

This chain uses TRBV5-1 with TRBJ1-2, with D possibly being TRBD1 (5 bases). The germline gives CDR1 SGHRS, CDR2 YFSETQ. Trimming shortened V by 1 base and J by 4 bases, and 11 bases separated the two germline ends. The CDR3 has 14 residues. Written as DNA, the CDR3 is TGCGCCAGCAGCTTGTCGCAGGGTAGCTATGGCTACACCTTC. Protein product: CASSLSQGSYGYTF.

This clone was seen more than once but under ten times. This chain joins TRBV4-2 and TRBJ1-2; D possibly corresponds to TRBD1 (5 bases). Between the trimmed V and J ends, which lost 7 bases and 3 bases, there was a span of 15 bases. This CDR3 comprises 14 residues. Germline loops: CDR1 LGHNA, CDR2 YNFKEQ. The CDR3, as DNA: TGTGCCAGCACAGGTGGACGGGGGGACTATGGCTACACCTTC. This codes for CASTGGRGDYGYTF.

V gene TRBV5-1 combines with J gene TRBJ2-7; weak D call: TRBD2 (6 bases). The V gene lost 3 bases and the J gene lost 2 bases, with 12 bases spanning the gap. CDR1 is SGHRS, CDR2 YFSETQ, per germline. This CDR3 has 14 amino acids. The CDR3 coding sequence is TGCGCCAGCAGCTATTCGGAGGGGCCCTACGAGCAGTACTTC. This encodes CASSYSEGPYEQYF.

The chain recombines TRBV5-1 with TRBJ2-5; 7 nucleotides match TRBD1. Unmatched junction bases numbered 11, after V lost 2 bases and J lost 1 base. Germline assignment: CDR1 SGHRS and CDR2 YFSETQ. The CDR3 totals 17 residues. The CDR3 spells CASSFLPTGQSQETQYF. The CDR3 DNA follows: TGCGCCAGCAGCTTTTTGCCAACGGGACAGTCCCAAGAGACCCAGTACTTC.

The genes are TRBV7-9 and TRBJ2-2; D call uncertain. Looked up from germline, CDR1 is SEHNR and CDR2 is FQNEAQ (reference sequence). CDR3 length: 16 amino acids. V gave up 4 bases and J gave up 0 bases, with 12 bases separating them. This CDR3 reads CASSSTPIPNTGELFF. The CDR3 DNA sequence: TGTGCCAGCAGCTCGACACCTATACCGAACACCGGGGAGCTGTTTTTT.

The rearrangement joins TRBV4-1 to TRBJ2-3; perhaps TRBD2 as D (6 bases). Trimming removed 0 bases at V and 3 bases at J, with 22 bases between. The germline V gene has CDR1 MGHRA and CDR2 YSYEKL. There are 19 residues in the CDR3. CDR3 residues: CASSQEGVSSGVWTDTQYF. Written as DNA, the CDR3 is TGCGCCAGCAGCCAAGAGGGTGTGTCGTCGGGGGTTTGGACAGATACGCAGTATTTT.

The J gene is TRBJ2-5, the V gene TRBV7-2; D is perhaps TRBD1 (7 bases). V lost 0 bases to trimming and J lost 7 bases, with 21 bases between them. CDR1 and CDR2 (germline): SGHTA, FQGNSA. The CDR3 length is 17 residues. As DNA, the CDR3 is TGTGCCAGCAGCTTAGCACAGACAGGGCAGAGAGCGGGGACCCAGTACTTC. This codes for CASSLAQTGQRAGTQYF.

The CDR3 DNA reads as TGTGCCAGCAGAGACCAGGGGGCCGGGGAGCTGTTTTTT. This sequence encodes CASRDQGAGELFF. This chain uses TRBV4-2 with TRBJ2-2, with 7 positions matching TRBD1. Germline V gene sequence: CDR1 LGHNA, CDR2 YNFKEQ. The CDR3 loop spans 13 amino acids. After removal of 6 bases from V and 6 bases from J, the junction contained 4 bases not matched to a gene.

The chain is built from TRBV4-1 and TRBJ1-1, with 9 positions matching TRBD1. Per the germline V gene, CDR1 is MGHRA and CDR2 is YSYEKL. The length of the CDR3 is 19 residues. Germline trimming cut 3 bases from V and 3 bases from J; bases unmatched to any gene: 17. The CDR3 spells CASSHPSPGTGKRDTEAFF. CDR3 sequence (DNA): TGCGCCAGCAGCCATCCCTCTCCCGGGACAGGGAAGAGGGACACTGAAGCTTTCTTT.

V and J are TRBV7-8 and TRBJ2-6; D remains unclear. The germline gives CDR1 SGHVS, CDR2 FQNEAQ. V was cut by 1 base and J by 5 bases, with 6 bases left in between. There are 14 residues in the CDR3. In DNA, the CDR3 is TGTGCCAGCAGCTTAGGAGGATGGGCCAACGTCCTGACTTTC. It translates to CASSLGGWANVLTF.

The CDR3 loop is CASSLDSPILTF. In DNA, the CDR3 is TGTGCCAGCAGCTTAGACAGTCCCATCCTGACTTTC. The chain uses TRBV7-2 and TRBJ2-6; D call uncertain. Germline loops: CDR1 SGHTA, CDR2 FQGNSA. CDR3 size: 12 residues. Trimming took off 1 base at V and 14 bases at J, with 9 bases between the two ends.

The V and J genes are TRBV7-6 and TRBJ2-1; D not certain. The CDR3 spans 12 residues. Trimming left V 4 bases short and J 5 bases short, with 6 bases between. Germline CDR1 and CDR2: SGHVS and FNYEAQ. The CDR3 bases are TGTGCCAGCAGCTCTGGGCACAATGAGCAGTTCTTC. Its protein is CASSSGHNEQFF.

J is TRBJ1-3 and V is TRBV6-6; D remains ambiguous. CDR3 size: 16 residues. Germline V gives CDR1 MNHNY, CDR2 SVGAGI (reference sequence). The V gene lost 2 bases and the J gene lost 0 bases, with 11 bases spanning the gap. As DNA, the CDR3 is TGTGCCAGCAGTTACCCGGAGGCAGCCTCTGGAAACACCATATATTTT. Its protein is CASSYPEAASGNTIYF.